The clone carrying this T cell receptor beta chain was counted between two and nine times. The CDR3 has 14 residues. Trimming pared 2 bases from V and 5 bases from J, leaving 12 bases between. CDR1 and CDR2 (germline): MDHEN, SYDVKM. The source of the sample is a study of blood T cell repertoires in COVID-19. The overall study: PBMCs, B-cell-depleted T cells, or T cells were the source of the cDNA or gDNA that made up the material.

The authors' processing: The authors estimated nucleated cell counts from reference gene primer amplification. This table comes from immunoSEQ multiplex PCR, and its TCRdb copy is limited to in-frame clones, with some not included. V and J calls and clone size are copied from that table; D and trimming were computed from the DNA. The table has about 390,000 clones, around 87% seen once. This TCR was sampled from a woman in her forties or fifties who had recovered from COVID-19. What was sequenced was PBMCs or T cells enriched from blood (not recorded which). This rearrangement joins TRBV28 to TRBJ2-5, with a possible D match to TRBD2 (7 bases). The CDR3 DNA reads as TGTGCCAGCAGTTTAGGAGGGGGGGCCGAGACCCAGTACTTC. Its protein is CASSLGGGAETQYF.